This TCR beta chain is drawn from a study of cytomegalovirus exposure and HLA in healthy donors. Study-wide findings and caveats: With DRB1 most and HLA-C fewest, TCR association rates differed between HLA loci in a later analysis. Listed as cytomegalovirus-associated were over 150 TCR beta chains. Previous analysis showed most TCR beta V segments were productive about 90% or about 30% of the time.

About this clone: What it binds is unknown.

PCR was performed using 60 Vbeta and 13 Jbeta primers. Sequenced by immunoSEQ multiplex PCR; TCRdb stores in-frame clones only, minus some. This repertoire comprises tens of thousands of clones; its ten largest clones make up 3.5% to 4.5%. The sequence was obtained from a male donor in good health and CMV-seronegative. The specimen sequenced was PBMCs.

The CDR3 protein is CASSQGARGEYGYTF. The CDR3 DNA reads as TGTGCCAGCAGCCAAGGGGCCCGGGGAGAATATGGCTACACCTTC. This chain uses TRBV4-2 with TRBJ1-2; D call uncertain. The CDR3 is 15 amino acids. Germline V gene sequence: CDR1 LGHNA, CDR2 YNFKEQ. Between the trimmed V and J ends, which lost 1 base and 5 bases, there was a span of 14 bases.